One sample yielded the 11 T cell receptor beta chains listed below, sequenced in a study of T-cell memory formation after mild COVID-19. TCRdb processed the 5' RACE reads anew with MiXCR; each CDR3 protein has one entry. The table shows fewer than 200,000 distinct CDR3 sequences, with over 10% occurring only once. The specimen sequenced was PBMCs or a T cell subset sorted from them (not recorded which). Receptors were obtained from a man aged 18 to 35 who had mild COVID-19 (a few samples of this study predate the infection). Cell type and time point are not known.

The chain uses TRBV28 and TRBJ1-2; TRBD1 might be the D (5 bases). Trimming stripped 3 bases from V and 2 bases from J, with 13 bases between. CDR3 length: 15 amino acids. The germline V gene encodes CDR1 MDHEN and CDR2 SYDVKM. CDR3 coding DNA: TGTGCCAGCAGTTTCCTGGGGCCGGGAAACTATGGCTACACCTTC. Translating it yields CASSFLGPGNYGYTF.

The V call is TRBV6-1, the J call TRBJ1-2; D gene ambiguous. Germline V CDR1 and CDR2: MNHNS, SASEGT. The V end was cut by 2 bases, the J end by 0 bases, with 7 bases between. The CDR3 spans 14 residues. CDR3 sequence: CASSERFSNYGYTF. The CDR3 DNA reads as TGTGCCAGCAGTGAAAGATTCTCTAACTATGGCTACACCTTC.

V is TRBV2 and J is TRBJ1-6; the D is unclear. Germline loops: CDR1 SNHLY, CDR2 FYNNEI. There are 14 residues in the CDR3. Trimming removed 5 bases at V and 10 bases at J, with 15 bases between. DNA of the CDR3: TGTGCCAGCAGTACTCAGACTTTAGAATCACCCCTCCACTTT. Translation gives CASSTQTLESPLHF.

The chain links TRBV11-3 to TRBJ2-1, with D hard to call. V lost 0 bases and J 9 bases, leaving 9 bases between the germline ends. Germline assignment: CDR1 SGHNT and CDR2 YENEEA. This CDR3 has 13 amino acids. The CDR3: CASSLDRAREQFF. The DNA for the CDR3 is TGTGCCAGCAGCTTAGACCGAGCACGTGAGCAGTTCTTC.

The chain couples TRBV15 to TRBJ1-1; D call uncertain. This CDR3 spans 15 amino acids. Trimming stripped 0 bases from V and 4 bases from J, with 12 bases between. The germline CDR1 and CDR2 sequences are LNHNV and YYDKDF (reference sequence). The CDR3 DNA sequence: TGTGCCACCAGCAGAGACCCAGCCCTGGGCACTGAAGCTTTCTTT. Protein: CATSRDPALGTEAFF. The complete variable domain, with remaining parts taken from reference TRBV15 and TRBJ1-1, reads DAMVIQNPRYQVTQFGKPVTLSCSQTLNHNVMYWYQQKSSQAPKLLFHYYDKDFNNEADTPDNFQSRRPNTSFCFLDIRSPGLGDTAMYLCATSRDPALGTEAFFGQGTRLTVV.

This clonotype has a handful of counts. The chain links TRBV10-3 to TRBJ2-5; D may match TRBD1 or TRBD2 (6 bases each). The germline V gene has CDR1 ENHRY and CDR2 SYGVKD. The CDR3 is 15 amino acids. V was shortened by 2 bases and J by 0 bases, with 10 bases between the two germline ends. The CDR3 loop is CAISERGTYQETQYF. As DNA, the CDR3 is TGTGCCATCAGTGAGAGGGGGACTTACCAAGAGACCCAGTACTTC.

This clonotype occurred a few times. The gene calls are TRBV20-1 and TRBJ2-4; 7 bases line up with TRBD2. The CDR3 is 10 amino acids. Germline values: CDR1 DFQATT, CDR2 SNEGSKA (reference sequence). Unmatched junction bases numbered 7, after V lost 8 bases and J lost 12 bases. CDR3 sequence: CSSERGSQYF. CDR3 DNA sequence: TGCAGTAGCGAGCGGGGAAGTCAGTACTTC.

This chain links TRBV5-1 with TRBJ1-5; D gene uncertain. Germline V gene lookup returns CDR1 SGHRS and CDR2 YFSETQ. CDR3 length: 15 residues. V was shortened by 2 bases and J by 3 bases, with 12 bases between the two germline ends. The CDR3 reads CASSFNGVNNQPQHF. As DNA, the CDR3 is TGCGCCAGCAGCTTCAATGGGGTTAACAATCAGCCCCAGCATTTT.

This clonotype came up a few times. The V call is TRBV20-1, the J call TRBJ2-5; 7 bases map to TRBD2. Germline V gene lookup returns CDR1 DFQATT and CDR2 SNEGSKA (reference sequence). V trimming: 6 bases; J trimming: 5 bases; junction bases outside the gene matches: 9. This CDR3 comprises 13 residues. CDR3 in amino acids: CSAASTSLETQYF. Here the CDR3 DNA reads TGCAGTGCCGCTTCGACTAGCCTCGAGACCCAGTACTTC.

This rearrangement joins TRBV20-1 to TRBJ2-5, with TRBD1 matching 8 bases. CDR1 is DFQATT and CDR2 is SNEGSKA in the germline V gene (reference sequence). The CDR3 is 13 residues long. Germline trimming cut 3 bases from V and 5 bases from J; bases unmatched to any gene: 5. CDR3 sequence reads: CSASVGQGETQYF. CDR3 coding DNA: TGCAGTGCTAGCGTTGGACAGGGTGAGACCCAGTACTTC.

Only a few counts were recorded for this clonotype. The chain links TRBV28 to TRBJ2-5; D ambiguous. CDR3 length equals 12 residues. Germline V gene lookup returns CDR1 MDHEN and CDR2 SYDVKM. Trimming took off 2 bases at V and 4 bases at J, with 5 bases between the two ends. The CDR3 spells CASSLELETQYF. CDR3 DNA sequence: TGTGCCAGCAGTTTAGAGTTAGAGACCCAGTACTTC.